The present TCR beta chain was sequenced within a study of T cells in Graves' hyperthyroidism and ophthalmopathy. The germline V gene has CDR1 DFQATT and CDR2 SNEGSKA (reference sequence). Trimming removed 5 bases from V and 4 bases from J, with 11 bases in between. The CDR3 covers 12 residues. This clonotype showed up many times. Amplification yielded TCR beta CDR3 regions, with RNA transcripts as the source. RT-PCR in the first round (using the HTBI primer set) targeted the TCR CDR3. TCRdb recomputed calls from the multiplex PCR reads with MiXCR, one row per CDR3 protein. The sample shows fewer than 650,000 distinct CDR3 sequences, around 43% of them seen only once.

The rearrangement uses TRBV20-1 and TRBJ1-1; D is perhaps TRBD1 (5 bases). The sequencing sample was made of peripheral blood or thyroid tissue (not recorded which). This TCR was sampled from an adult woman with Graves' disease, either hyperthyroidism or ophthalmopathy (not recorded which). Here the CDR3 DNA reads TGCAGTGCTCGTCGACAGCTCACTGAAGCTTTCTTT. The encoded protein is CSARRQLTEAFF.